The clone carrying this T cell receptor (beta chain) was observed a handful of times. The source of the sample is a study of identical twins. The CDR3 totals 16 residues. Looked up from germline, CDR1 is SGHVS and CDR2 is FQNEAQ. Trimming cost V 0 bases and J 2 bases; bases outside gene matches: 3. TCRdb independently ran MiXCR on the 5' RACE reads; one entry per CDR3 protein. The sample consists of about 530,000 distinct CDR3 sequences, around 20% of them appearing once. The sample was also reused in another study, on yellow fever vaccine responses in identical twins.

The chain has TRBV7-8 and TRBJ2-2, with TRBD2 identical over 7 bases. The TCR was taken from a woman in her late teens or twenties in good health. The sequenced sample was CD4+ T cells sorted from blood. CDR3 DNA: TGTGCCAGCAGCTTAGCACCTAGCGGAAACACCGGGGAGCTGTTTTTT. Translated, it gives CASSLAPSGNTGELFF. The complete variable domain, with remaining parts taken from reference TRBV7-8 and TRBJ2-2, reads GAGVSQSPRYKVAKRGQDVALRCDPISGHVSLFWYQQALGQGPEFLTYFQNEAQLDKSGLPSDRFFAERPEGSVSTLKIQRTQQEDSAVYLCASSLAPSGNTGELFFGEGSRLTVL.